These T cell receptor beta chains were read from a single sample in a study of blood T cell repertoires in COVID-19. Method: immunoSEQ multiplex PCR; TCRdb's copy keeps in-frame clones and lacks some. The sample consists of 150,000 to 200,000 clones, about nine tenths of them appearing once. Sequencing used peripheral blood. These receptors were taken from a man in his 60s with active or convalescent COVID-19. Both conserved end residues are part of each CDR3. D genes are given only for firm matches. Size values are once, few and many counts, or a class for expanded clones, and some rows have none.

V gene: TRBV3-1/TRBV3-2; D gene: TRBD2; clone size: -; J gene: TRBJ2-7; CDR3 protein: CASSRRAGGAYEQYF; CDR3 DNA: TGTGCCAGCAGCCGCCGGGCGGGGGGGGCGTACGAGCAGTACTTC
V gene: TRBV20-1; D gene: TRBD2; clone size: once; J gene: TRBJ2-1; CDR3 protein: CSARGGNEQFF; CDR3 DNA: TGCAGTGCTAGGGGAGGGAATGAGCAGTTCTTC
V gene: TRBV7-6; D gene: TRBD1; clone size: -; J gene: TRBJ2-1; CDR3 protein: CASSPIQGSSYNEQFF; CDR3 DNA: TGTGCCAGCAGCCCCATACAGGGGAGCTCCTACAATGAGCAGTTCTTC
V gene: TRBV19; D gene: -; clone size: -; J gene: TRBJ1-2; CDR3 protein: CASEEGSRNYGYTF; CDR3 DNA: TGTGCCAGTGAAGAGGGCTCACGGAACTATGGCTACACCTTC
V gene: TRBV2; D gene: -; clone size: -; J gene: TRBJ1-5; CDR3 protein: CASVPEADSNQPQHF; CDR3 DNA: TGTGCCAGCGTCCCTGAGGCAGATAGCAATCAGCCCCAGCATTTT
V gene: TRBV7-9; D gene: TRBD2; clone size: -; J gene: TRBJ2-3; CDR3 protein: CASTYIAGGEDTQYF; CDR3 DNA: TGTGCCAGCACCTACATAGCGGGAGGGGAGGATACGCAGTATTTT
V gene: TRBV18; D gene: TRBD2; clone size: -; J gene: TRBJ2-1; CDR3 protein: CASSPPTSGDYNEQFF; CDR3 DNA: TGTGCCAGCTCACCACCGACTAGCGGGGATTACAATGAGCAGTTCTTC
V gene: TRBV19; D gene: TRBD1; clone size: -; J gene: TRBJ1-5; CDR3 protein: CASSRNRGLRADGRPQHF; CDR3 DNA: TGTGCCAGTAGTAGGAACAGGGGGTTGAGAGCGGATGGCCGGCCCCAGCATTTT
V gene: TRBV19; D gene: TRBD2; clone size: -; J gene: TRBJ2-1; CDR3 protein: CASSILAGDYNEQFF; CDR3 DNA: TGTGCCAGTAGTATACTAGCGGGGGACTACAATGAGCAGTTCTTC
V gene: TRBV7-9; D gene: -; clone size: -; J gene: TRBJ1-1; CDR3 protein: CASSLEEDREAFF; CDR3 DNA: TGTGCCAGCAGCTTAGAGGAGGACCGGGAAGCTTTCTTT
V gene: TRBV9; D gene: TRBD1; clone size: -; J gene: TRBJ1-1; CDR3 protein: CASSVVRTGGPEAFF; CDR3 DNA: TGTGCCAGCAGCGTAGTGAGGACAGGGGGACCTGAAGCTTTCTTT
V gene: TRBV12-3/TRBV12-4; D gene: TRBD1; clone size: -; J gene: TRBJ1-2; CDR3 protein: CASSPDRFRYTF; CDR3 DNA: TGTGCCAGCAGCCCGGACAGGTTTCGCTACACCTTC
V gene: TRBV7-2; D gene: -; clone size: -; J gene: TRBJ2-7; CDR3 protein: CASSLPGIHEQYF; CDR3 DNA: TGTGCCAGCAGCTTACCAGGTATCCACGAGCAGTACTTC
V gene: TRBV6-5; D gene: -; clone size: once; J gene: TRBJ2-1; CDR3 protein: CASTEGGSNEQFF; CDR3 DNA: TGTGCCAGCACCGAAGGGGGTAGCAATGAGCAGTTCTTC
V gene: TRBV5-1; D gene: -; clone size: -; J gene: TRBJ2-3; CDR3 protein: CASSLFLRAKNTDTQYF; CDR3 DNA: TGCGCCAGCAGCTTGTTTCTGCGGGCAAAAAACACAGATACGCAGTATTTT
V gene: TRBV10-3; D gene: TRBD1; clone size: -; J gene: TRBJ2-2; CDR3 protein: CATRFTGESGELFF; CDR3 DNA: TGTGCCACGAGGTTCACAGGGGAGAGCGGGGAGCTGTTTTTT
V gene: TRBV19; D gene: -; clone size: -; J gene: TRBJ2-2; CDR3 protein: CASSMRQNTGELFF; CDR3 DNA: TGTGCCAGTAGTATGCGACAGAACACCGGGGAGCTGTTTTTT
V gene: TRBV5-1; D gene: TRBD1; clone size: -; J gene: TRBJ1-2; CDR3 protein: CASSSTGEFHGYTF; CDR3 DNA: TGCGCCAGCAGCTCGACAGGGGAATTCCATGGCTACACCTTC
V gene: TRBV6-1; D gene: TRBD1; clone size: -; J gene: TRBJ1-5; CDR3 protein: CASSEAGTEGQPQHF; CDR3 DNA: TGTGCCAGCAGTGAAGCAGGGACAGAGGGCCAGCCCCAGCATTTT
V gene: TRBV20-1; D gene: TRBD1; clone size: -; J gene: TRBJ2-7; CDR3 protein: CSASLGQGAYEQYF; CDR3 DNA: TGCAGTGCTAGTCTTGGACAGGGGGCTTACGAGCAGTACTTC
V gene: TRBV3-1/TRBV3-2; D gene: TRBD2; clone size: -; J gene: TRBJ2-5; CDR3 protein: CASSQWRLAGLETQYF; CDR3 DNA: TGTGCCAGCAGCCAATGGAGACTAGCGGGACTCGAGACCCAGTACTTC
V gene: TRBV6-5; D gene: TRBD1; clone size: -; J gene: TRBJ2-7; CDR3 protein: CASSYDRDRAYEQYF; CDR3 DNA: TGTGCCAGCAGTTACGACCGGGACAGGGCGTACGAGCAGTACTTC
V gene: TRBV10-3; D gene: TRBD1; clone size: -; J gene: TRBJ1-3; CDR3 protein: CAIGGGAASGNTIYF; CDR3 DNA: TGTGCCATCGGAGGGGGCGCCGCCTCTGGAAACACCATATATTTT
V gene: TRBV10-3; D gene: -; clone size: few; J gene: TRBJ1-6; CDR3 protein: CAVSGVPVDNSPLHF; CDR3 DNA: TGTGCCGTCTCGGGGGTCCCCGTGGACAATTCACCCCTCCACTTT
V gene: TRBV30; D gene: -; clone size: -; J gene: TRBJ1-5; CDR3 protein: CACSGQSNQPQHF; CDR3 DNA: TGTGCCTGTTCCGGACAGAGCAATCAGCCCCAGCATTTT
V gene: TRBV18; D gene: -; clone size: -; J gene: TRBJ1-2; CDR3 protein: CVSSLQNYGYTF; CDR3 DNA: TGTGTCAGCTCACTACAGAACTATGGCTACACCTTC
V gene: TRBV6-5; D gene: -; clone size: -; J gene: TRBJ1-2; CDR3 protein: CASSYSRDTFNYGYTF; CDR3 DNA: TGTGCCAGCAGTTACTCGAGAGACACATTTAACTATGGCTACACCTTC
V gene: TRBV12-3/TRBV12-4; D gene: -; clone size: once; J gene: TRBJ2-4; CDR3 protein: CASSERNIQYF; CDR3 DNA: TGTGCCAGCAGTGAGAGGAACATTCAGTACTTC
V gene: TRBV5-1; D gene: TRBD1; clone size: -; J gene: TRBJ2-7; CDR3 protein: CASGPGTGRYEQYF; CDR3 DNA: TGCGCCAGCGGCCCCGGGACAGGGAGATACGAGCAGTACTTC
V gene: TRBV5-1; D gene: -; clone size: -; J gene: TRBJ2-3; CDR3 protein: CASSSRHPTDTQYF; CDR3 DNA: TGCGCCAGCAGCTCGAGACACCCCACAGATACGCAGTATTTT
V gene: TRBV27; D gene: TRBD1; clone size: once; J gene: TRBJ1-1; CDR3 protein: CASSLRTGLNTEAFF; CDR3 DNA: TGTGCCAGCAGTTTACGGACAGGGCTGAACACTGAAGCTTTCTTT